This TCR beta chain is drawn from a study of blood T cell repertoires in COVID-19 (dated by TCRdb to the early 2020s). Notes on the research overall: Collaborator samples came from the United States, Italy and Spain and covered acute and convalescent phases of COVID-19. Samples came from the ongoing ImmuneRACE study (first 160 participants) plus 1,254 subjects from 6 global collaborators. Subjects who had been exposed to COVID-19, were actively infected with it, or had recovered from it provided the deeply sampled blood TCRbeta repertoires that made up the dataset. Where HLA class I and class II types were available, the types were taken from metadata supplied by the sample provider, not from assay-based typing. The prospective study material was composed of cDNA or gDNA derived from T cells, B-cell-depleted T cells, or PBMCs. Sample metadata almost always included a de-identified subject ID, COVID-19 status, age in years and sex. The repertoires were made available in a free public database intended to serve as a resource for research on the immune response to SARS-CoV-2. What the study reported, not specific to this receptor: The quantity of clinical and demographic metadata differed by source and by participant and was supplied without curation.

V has 4 bases trimmed and J has 0 bases trimmed; junction bases matching no gene number 8. Inclusive of the bounding cysteine and phenylalanine, the CDR3 is 16 residues long. Here the CDR3 DNA is all that survives: 48 bases in frame from base 1. In the germline V gene, CDR1 corresponds to SGHRS and CDR2 to YFSETQ. TCRbeta CDR3 regions were amplified from genomic DNA using the immunoSEQ Assay, a bias-controlled multiplex PCR. Turning to the authors' computational methods: Nucleated cell counts per sample were estimated from amplification of reference gene primers within the assay. Sequence reads were collapsed and filtered to measure the absolute abundance of every unique TCRbeta CDR3 rearrangement. For each sample, productive Simpson clonality was calculated by taking the square root of Simpson's diversity index across productive rearrangements. The clones in this table, taken by TCRdb from immuneACCESS, are in-frame only. Not every clone is retained; where verified, under half of the shortfall comes from an unresolved V gene, and the cause of the rest is unknown. V and J calls and clone size are those listed in that table; D and trimming were worked out from the DNA. The sample includes 150,000 or so clones, with about 75% observed a single time. The ten largest clones represent 2.5% to 3% of the sample.

Participants in the prospective study were enrolled through a virtual design, were aged about 18 to 100 years, and lived in 20 to 30 United States geographic areas. To assign participants to cohorts, the prospective study relied on clinical history that participants themselves reported in a screening survey and a study questionnaire. ImmuneRACE Cohort 3 recovered participants were defined by two consecutive negative NP/OP PCR tests, healthcare professional clearance, or symptom resolution. Mobile phlebotomists in the prospective study collected whole blood, serum and a nasopharyngeal or oropharyngeal swab from every participant. Participants in the prospective study had the option to provide additional blood draws and questionnaires over a roughly 2-month period. Prospective study blood samples were shipped either frozen or at room temperature before DNA extraction. In regard to this clone: What this receptor recognizes is not known. No qualities accompany the bases; no much larger clone lies one base away.

Sequences were obtained from PBMCs or T cells enriched from blood (not recorded which). The sequence came from a woman in her forties or fifties who had recovered from COVID-19. The V and J genes are TRBV5-1 and TRBJ1-2; 8 bases in the junction line up with TRBD1. CDR3 reads: CASSVGTGSANYGYTF. Read as DNA, the sequence is TGCGCCAGCAGCGTCGGGACAGGTTCGGCTAACTATGGCTACACCTTC.